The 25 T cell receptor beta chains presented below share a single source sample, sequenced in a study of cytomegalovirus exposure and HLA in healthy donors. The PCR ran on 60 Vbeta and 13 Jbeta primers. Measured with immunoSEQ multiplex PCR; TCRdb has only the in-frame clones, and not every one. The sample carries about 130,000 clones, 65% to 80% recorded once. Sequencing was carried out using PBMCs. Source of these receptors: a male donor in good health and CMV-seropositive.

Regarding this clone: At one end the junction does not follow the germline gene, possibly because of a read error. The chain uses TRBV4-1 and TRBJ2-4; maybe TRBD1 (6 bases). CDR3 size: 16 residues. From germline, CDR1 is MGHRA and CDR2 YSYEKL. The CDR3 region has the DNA TGCGCCAGCAGGGATGTAACAGGGAACGCCAAAAACAGTCAGTACTTC. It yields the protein CASRDVTGNAKNSQYF.

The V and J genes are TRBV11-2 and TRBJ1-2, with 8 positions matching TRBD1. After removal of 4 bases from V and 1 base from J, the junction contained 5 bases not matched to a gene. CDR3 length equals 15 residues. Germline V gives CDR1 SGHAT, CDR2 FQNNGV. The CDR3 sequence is CASSSRQGINYGYTF. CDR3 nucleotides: TGTGCCAGCAGCTCGCGACAGGGGATTAACTATGGCTACACCTTC. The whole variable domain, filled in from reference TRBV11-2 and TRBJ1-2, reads EAGVAQSPRYKIIEKRQSVAFWCNPISGHATLYWYQQILGQGPKLLIQFQNNGVVDDSQLPKDRFSAERLKGVDSTLKIQPAKLEDSAVYLCASSSRQGINYGYTFGSGTRLTVV.

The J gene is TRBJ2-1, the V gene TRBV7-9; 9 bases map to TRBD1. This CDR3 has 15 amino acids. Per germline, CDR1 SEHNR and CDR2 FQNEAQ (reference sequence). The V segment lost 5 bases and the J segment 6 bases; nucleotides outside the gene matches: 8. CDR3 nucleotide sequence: TGTGCCAGCAGCCCACAGGGGGCGCCGGGCAATGAGCAGTTCTTC. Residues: CASSPQGAPGNEQFF.

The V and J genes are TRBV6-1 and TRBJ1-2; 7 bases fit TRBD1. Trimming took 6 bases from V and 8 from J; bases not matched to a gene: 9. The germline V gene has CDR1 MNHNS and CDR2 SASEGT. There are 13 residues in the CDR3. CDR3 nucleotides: TGTGCCAGCAGGGATGAAGACAGGGTAGGCTACACCTTC. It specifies CASRDEDRVGYTF.

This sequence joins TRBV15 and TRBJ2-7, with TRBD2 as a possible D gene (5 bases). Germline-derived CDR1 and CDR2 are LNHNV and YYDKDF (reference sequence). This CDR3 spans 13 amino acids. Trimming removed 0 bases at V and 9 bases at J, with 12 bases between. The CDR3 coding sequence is TGTGCCACCAGCAGAGAGTTGGGAGCCGGGCAGTACTTC. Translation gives CATSRELGAGQYF.

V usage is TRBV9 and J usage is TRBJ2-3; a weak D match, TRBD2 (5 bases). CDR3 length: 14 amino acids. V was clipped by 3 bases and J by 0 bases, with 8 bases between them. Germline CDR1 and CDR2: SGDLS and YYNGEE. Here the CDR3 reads CASSGGSSTDTQYF. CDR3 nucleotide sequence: TGTGCCAGCAGCGGCGGGTCAAGCACAGATACGCAGTATTTT.

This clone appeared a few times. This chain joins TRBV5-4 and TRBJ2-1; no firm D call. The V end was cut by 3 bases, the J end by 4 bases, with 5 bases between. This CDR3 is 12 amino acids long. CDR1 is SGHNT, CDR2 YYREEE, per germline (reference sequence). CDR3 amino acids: CASSSQYNEQFF. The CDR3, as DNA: TGTGCCAGCAGCTCTCAGTACAATGAGCAGTTCTTC.

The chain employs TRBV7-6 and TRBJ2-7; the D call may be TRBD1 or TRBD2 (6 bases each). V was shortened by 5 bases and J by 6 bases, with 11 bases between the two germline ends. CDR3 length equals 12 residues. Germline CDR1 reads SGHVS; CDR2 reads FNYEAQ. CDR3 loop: CASSLGGREQYF. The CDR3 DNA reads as TGTGCCAGCAGCCTAGGGGGGCGCGAGCAGTACTTC.

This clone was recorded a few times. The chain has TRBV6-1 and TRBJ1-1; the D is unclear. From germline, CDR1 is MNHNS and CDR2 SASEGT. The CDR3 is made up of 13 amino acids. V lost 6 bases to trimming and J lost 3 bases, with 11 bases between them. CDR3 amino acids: CASSSAGHTEAFF. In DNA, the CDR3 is TGTGCCAGCAGCTCCGCAGGCCACACTGAAGCTTTCTTT.

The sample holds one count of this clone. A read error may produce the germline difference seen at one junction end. The CDR3 spells CASSIGTQNSQYF. CDR3 sequence (DNA): TGTGCCAGCAGTATTGGGACTCAAAACAGTCAGTACTTC. The gene calls are TRBV6-1 and TRBJ2-4, with D possibly TRBD2 on 6 matching bases. Germline CDR1 is MNHNS and CDR2 is SASEGT. This CDR3 has 13 amino acids.

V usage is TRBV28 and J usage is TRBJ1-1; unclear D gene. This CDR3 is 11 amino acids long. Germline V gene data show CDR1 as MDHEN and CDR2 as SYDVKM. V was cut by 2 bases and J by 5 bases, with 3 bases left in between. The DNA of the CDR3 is TGTGCCAGCAGTTTACCTACTGAAGCTTTCTTT. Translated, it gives CASSLPTEAFF.

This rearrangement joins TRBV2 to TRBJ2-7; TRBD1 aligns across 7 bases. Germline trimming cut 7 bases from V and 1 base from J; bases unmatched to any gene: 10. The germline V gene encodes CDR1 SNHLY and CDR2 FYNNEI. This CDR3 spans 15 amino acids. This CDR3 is CASNPTGLASYEQYF. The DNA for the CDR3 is TGTGCCAGCAATCCGACAGGGTTGGCGTCCTACGAGCAGTACTTC.

Here the CDR3 reads CASSLGGQGKNTEAFF. CDR3 in DNA: TGTGCCAGCAGCTTAGGGGGACAGGGAAAGAACACTGAAGCTTTCTTT. The rearrangement uses TRBV7-9 and TRBJ1-1; the match to TRBD1 covers 9 bases. The V gene end was trimmed by 1 base and the J gene end by 1 base; junction bases not matched to a gene: 4. Per germline, CDR1 SEHNR and CDR2 FQNEAQ (reference sequence). CDR3 size: 16 residues.

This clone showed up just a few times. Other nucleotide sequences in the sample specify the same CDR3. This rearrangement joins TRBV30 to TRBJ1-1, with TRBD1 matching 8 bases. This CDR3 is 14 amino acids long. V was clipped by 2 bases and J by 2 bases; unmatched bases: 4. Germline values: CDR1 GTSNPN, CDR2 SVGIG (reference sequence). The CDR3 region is CAWSTGQGNTEAFF. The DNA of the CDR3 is TGTGCCTGGAGTACTGGACAGGGAAACACTGAAGCTTTCTTT.

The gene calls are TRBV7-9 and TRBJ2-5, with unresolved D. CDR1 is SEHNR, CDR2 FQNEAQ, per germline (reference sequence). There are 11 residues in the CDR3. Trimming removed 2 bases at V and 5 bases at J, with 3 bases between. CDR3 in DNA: TGTGCCAGCAGCTTATATGAGACCCAGTACTTC. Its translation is CASSLYETQYF.

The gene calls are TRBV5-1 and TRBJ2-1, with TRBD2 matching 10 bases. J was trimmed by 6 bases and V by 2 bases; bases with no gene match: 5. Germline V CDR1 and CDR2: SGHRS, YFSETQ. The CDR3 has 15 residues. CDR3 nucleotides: TGCGCCAGCAGCTTTCTAGCGGGAGTATCCAATGAGCAGTTCTTC. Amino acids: CASSFLAGVSNEQFF.

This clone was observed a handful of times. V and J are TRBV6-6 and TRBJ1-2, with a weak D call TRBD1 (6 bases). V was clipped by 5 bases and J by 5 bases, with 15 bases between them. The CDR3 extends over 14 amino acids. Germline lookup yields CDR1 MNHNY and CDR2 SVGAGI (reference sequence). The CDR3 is CASSRVDRLYGYTF. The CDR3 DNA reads TGTGCCAGCAGTCGAGTAGACAGGCTATATGGCTACACCTTC.

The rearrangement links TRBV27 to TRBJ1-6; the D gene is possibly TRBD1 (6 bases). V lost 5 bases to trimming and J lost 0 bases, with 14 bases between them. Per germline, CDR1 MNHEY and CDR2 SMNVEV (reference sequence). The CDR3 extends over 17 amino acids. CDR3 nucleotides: TGTGCCAGCAGTAATAGACAGGAGAGCTCCTATAATTCACCCCTCCACTTT. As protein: CASSNRQESSYNSPLHF.

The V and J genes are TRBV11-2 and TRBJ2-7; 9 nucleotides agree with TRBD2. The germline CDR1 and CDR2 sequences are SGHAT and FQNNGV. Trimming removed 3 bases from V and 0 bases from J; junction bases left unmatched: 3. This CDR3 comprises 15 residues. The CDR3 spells CASSLTSGASYEQYF. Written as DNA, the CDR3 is TGTGCCAGCAGCTTGACTAGCGGAGCCTCCTACGAGCAGTACTTC.

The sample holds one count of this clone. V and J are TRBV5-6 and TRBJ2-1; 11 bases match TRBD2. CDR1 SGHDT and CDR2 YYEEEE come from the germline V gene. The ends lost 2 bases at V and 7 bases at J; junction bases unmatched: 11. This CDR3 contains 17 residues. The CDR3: CASSFFSGRARGNEQFF. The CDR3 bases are TGTGCCAGCAGCTTCTTTAGCGGGAGGGCCCGGGGGAATGAGCAGTTCTTC.

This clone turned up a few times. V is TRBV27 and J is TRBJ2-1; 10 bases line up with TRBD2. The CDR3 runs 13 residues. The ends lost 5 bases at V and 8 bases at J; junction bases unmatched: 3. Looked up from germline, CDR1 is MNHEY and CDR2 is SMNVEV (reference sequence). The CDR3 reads CASSPSGRYEQFF. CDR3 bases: TGTGCCAGCAGTCCTAGCGGGAGATATGAGCAGTTCTTC.

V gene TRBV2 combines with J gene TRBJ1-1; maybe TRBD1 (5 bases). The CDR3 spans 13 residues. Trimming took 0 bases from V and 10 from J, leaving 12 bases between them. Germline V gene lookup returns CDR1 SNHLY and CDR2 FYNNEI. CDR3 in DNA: TGTGCCAGCAGTGAAGCGCATGGCGGGGGAGCTTTCTTT. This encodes CASSEAHGGGAFF.

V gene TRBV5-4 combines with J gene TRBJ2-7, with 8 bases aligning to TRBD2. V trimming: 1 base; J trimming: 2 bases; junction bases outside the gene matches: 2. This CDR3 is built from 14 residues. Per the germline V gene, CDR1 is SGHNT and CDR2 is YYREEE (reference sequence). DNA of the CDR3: TGTGCCAGCAGCTTGTTTAGCGGGGCCTACGAGCAGTACTTC. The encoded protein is CASSLFSGAYEQYF.

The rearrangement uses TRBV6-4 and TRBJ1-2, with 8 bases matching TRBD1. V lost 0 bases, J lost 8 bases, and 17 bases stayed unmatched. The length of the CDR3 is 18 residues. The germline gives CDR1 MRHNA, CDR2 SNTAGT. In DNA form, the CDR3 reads TGTGCCAGCAGTGACTCCCGTCGGGACAGGAAGGATAAGCGGGGCTACACCTTC. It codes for CASSDSRRDRKDKRGYTF.

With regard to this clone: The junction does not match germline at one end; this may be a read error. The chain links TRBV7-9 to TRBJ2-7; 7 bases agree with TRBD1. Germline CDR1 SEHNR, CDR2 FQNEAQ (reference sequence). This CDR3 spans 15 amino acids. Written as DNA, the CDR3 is TGTTCCAGCAGCTTAGTACAGGGGAGTTCCTACGAGCAGTACTTC. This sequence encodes CSSSLVQGSSYEQYF.